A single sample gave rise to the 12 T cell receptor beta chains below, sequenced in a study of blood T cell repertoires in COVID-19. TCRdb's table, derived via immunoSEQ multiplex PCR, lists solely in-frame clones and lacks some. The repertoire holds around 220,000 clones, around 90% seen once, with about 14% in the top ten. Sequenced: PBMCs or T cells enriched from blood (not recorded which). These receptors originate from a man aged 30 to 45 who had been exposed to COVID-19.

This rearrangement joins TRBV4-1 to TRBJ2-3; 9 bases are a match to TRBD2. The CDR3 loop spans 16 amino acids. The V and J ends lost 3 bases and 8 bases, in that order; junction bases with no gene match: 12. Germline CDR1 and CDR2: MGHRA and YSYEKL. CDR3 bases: TGCGCCAGCAGCCAGGCCGGGACTAGCCCTGGGCTTACGCAGTATTTT. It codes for CASSQAGTSPGLTQYF.

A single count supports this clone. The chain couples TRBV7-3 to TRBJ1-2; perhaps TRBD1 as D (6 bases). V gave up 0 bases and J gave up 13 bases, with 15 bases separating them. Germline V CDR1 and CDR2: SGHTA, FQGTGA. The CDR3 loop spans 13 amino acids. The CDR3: CASSLTLQGLFTF. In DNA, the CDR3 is TGTGCCAGCAGCTTAACTTTACAGGGCTTATTCACCTTC.

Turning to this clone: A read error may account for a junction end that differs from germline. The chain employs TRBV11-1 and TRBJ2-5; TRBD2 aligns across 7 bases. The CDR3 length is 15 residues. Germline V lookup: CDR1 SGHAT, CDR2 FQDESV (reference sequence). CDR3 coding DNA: TGTGCCAGCAACTTAGAGATGGCGGGGGATGAGACCCAGTACTTC. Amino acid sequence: CASNLEMAGDETQYF.

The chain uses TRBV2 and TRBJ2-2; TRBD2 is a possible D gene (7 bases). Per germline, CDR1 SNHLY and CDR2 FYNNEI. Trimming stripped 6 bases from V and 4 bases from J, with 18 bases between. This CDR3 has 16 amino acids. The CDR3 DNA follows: TGTGCCAGCAGCCCCTTAGGCGGGGGCCGCACCGGGGAGCTGTTTTTT. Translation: CASSPLGGGRTGELFF.

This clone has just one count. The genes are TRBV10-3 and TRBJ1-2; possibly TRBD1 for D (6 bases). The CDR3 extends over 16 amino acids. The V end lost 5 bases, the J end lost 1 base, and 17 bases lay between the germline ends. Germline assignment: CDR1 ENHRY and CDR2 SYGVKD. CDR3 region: CAISFLEDSFNYGYTF. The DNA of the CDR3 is TGTGCCATCAGTTTCTTAGAGGACAGTTTTAACTATGGCTACACCTTC.

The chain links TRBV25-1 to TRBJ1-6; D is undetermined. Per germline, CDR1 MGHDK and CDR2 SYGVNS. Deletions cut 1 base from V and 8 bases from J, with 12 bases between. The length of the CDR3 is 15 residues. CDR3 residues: CASSEFESIYSPLHF. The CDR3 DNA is TGTGCCAGCAGTGAATTCGAAAGCATTTATTCACCCCTCCACTTT.

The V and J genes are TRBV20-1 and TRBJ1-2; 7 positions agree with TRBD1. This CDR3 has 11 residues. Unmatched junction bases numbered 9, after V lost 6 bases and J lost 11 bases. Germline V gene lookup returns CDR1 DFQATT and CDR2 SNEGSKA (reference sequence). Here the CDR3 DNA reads TGCAGTGCCCAGGGGACAGACAGTTACACCTTC. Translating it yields CSAQGTDSYTF.

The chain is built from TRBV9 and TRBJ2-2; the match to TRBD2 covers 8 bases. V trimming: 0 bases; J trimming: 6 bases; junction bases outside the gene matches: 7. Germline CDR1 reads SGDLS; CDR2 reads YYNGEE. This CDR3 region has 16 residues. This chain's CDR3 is CASSVATGGAAGELFF. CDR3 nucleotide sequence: TGTGCCAGCAGCGTAGCTACCGGGGGGGCGGCCGGGGAGCTGTTTTTT.

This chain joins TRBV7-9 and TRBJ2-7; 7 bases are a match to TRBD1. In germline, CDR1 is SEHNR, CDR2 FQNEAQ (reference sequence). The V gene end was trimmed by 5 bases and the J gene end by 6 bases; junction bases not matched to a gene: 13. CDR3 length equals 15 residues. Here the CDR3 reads CASSPPGVTGTEQYF. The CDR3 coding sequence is TGTGCCAGCAGCCCGCCCGGTGTGACAGGGACCGAGCAGTACTTC.

CDR3 loop: CASSPNRNEQFF. The CDR3 region has the DNA TGTGCCAGCTCACCAAACCGGAATGAGCAGTTCTTC. This chain links TRBV18 with TRBJ2-1; no reliable D call. The CDR3 loop spans 12 amino acids. Trimming shortened V by 2 bases and J by 7 bases, and 6 bases separated the two germline ends. CDR1 KGHSH and CDR2 LQKENI come from the germline V gene. Variable domain in full (rest from reference TRBV18 and TRBJ2-1): NAGVMQNPRHLVRRRGQEARLRCSPMKGHSHVYWYRQLPEEGLKFMVYLQKENIIDESGMPKERFSAEFPKEGPSILRIQQVVRGDSAAYFCASSPNRNEQFFGPGTRLTVL.

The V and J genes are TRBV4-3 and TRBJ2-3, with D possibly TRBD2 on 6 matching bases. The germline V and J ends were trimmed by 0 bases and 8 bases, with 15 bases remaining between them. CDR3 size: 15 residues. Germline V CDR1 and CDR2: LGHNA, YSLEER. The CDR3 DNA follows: TGCGCCAGCAGCCAAGAACTAGCTTCTCTAGGTACGCAGTATTTT. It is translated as CASSQELASLGTQYF.

Here the CDR3 DNA reads TGTGCTAGTGGTTTTCCACCTGACAGGGGGTGGGCCGGGGAGCTGTTTTTT. Protein: CASGFPPDRGWAGELFF. The gene calls are TRBV12-5 and TRBJ2-2; 9 bases are shared with TRBD1. V shed 3 bases, J shed 6 bases, and the junction held 11 bases outside the gene matches. The CDR3 extends over 17 amino acids. From germline, CDR1 is LGHNT and CDR2 FRNRAP.